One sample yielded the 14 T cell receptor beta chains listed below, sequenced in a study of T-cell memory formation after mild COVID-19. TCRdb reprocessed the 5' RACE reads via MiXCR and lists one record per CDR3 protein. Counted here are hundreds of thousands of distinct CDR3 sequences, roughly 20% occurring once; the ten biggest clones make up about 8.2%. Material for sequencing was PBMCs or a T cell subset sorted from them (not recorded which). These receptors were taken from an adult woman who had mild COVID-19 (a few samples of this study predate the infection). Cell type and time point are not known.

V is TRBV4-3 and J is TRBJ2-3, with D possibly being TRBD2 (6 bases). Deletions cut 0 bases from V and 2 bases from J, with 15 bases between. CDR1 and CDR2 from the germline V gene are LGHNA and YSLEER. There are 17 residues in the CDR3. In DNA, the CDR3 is TGCGCCAGCAGCCAAGACGTCGGGAGACGGGACACAGATACGCAGTATTTT. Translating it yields CASSQDVGRRDTDTQYF.

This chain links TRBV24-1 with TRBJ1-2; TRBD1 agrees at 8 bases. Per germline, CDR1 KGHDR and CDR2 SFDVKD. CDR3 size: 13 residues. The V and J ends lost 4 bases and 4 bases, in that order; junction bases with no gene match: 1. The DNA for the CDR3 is TGTGCCACCAGTGACCAGGGGGCCTATGGCTACACCTTC. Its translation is CATSDQGAYGYTF.

The CDR3 DNA sequence: TGTGCCACCGGGGGACTAGCGGACACAGATACGCAGTATTTT. This translates into CATGGLADTDTQYF. The chain links TRBV24-1 to TRBJ2-3; 11 positions agree with TRBD2. V lost 9 bases to trimming and J lost 2 bases; unmatched junction nucleotides: 3. Per germline, CDR1 KGHDR and CDR2 SFDVKD. This CDR3 has 14 amino acids.

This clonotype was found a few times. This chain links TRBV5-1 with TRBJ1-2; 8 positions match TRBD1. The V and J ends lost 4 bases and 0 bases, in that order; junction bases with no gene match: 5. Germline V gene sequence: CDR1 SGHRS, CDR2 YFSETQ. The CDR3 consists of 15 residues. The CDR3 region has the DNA TGCGCCAGCAGCAGAGAGACAGGGGCTAACTATGGCTACACCTTC. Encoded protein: CASSRETGANYGYTF.

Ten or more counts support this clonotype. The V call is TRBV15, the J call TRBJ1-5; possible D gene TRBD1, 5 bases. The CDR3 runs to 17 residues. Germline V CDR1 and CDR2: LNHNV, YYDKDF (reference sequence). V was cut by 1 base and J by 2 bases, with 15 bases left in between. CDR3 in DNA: TGTGCCACCAGCAGAGGCTTGGGGGATGGAGGCAATCAGCCCCAGCATTTT. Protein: CATSRGLGDGGNQPQHF.

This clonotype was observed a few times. The CDR3 region is CASSQDRRGSLFF. The CDR3 nucleotides read TGTGCCAGCAGCCAAGATCGTCGGGGCTCGCTGTTTTTT. The J gene is TRBJ2-2, the V gene TRBV4-2; D possibly matches TRBD1 or TRBD2 (5 bases each). The V gene's germline CDR1 is LGHNA and CDR2 YNFKEQ. This CDR3 is built from 13 residues. Trimming cost V 0 bases and J 13 bases, with 12 bases left between them.

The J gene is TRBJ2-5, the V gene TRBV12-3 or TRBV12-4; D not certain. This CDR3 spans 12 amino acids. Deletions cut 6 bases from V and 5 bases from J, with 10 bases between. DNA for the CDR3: TGTGCCAGCAGCTTGCAAGCCGAGACCCAGTACTTC. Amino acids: CASSLQAETQYF.

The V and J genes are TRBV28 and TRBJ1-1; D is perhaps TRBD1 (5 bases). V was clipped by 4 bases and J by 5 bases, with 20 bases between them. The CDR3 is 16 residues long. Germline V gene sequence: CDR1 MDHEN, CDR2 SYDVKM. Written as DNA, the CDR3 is TGTGCCAGCAGTTCGCTGAGTCAGGGCTTAATAACTGAAGCTTTCTTT. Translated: CASSSLSQGLITEAFF. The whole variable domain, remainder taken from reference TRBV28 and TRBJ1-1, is DVKVTQSSRYLVKRTGEKVFLECVQDMDHENMFWYRQDPGLGLRLIYFSYDVKMKEKGDIPEGYSVSREKKERFSLILESASTNQTSMYLCASSSLSQGLITEAFFGQGTRLTVV.

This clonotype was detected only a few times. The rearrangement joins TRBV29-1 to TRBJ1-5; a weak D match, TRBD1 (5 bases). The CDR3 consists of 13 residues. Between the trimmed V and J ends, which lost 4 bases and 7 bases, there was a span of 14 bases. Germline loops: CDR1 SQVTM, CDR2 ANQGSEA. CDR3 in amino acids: CSVGEGSLQPQHF. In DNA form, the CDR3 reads TGCAGCGTTGGGGAGGGGAGTTTGCAGCCCCAGCATTTT.

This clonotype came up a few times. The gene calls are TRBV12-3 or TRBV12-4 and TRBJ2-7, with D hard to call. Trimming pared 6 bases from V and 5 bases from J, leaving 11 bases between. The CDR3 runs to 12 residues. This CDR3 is CASSSPGHEQYF. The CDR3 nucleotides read TGTGCCAGCAGCTCGCCGGGCCACGAGCAGTACTTC.

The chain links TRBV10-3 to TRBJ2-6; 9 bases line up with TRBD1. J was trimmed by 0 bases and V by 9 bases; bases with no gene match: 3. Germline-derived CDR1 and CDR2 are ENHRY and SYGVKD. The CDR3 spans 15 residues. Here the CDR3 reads CAIGQGTSGANVLTF. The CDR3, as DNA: TGTGCCATAGGACAGGGGACCTCTGGGGCCAACGTCCTGACTTTC.

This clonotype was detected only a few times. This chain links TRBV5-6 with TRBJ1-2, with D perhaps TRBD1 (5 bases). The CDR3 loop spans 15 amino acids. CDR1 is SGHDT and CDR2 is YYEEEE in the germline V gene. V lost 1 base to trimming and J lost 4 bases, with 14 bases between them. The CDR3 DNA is TGTGCCAGCAGCTTGCGCGGTCTCCAGGGCTATGGCTACACCTTC. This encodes CASSLRGLQGYGYTF.

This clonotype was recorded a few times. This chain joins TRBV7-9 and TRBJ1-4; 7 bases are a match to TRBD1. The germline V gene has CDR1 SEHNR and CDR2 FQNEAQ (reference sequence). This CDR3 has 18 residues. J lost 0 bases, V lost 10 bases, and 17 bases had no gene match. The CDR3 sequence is CANPAGTEGIATNEKLFF. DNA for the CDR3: TGTGCCAACCCGGCCGGGACAGAGGGGATCGCAACTAATGAAAAACTGTTTTTT.

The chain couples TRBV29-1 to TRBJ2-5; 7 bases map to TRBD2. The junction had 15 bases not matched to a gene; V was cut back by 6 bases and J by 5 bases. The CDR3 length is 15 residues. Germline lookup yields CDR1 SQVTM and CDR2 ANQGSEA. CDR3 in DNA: TGCAGCGTCCACAAATGGGAGGGTGGGGATGAGACCCAGTACTTC. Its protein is CSVHKWEGGDETQYF.